A selection of T cell receptor beta chains follows, all from one sample in a study of cytomegalovirus exposure and HLA in healthy donors. Some clones are missing from TCRdb's copy, which holds only in-frame ones; the method was immunoSEQ multiplex PCR. The top ten clones hold 0.57% of a sample with about 93,000 clones, around 76% of them seen once. Input material: PBMCs. These receptors all stem from a man aged 25 to 40 in good health and CMV-seronegative. Both conserved end residues are part of each CDR3. A D gene is named only where the DNA matches it firmly. Only some rows state a clone size, as once, few, many or a class for expanded clones.

clone size	V gene	J gene	D gene	CDR3 DNA	CDR3 protein
NA	TRBV18	TRBJ2-1	TRBD1	TGTGCCAGCTCAGCTGGGACAGGGGGCCTCTACAATGAGCAGTTCTTC	CASSAGTGGLYNEQFF
once	TRBV29-1	TRBJ1-1	NA	TGCAGCGTTGTTTGGACTCAACGAAGGGACACTGAAGCTTTCTTT	CSVVWTQRRDTEAFF
NA	TRBV7-9	TRBJ1-4	TRBD1	TGTGCCAGCAGCCGGGGACAGATTAATGAAAAACTGTTTTTT	CASSRGQINEKLFF
NA	TRBV7-2	TRBJ2-7	NA	TGTGCCAGCAGCTTAGTACACAGAAGCTCCTACGAGCAGTACTTC	CASSLVHRSSYEQYF
NA	TRBV11-3	TRBJ2-2	NA	TGTGCCAGCAGCTTAGTCGGGGGAGCGAACACCGGGGAGCTGTTTTTT	CASSLVGGANTGELFF
NA	TRBV6-1	TRBJ1-6	NA	TGTGCCAGCAGTCCCCCGGGGTTTGGGTCACCCCTCCACTTT	CASSPPGFGSPLHF
once	TRBV19	TRBJ1-1	NA	TGTGCCAGTAGTATCTCTCTCCTTTATAGCTCTGAAGCTTTCTTT	CASSISLLYSSEAFF
NA	TRBV28	TRBJ2-5	TRBD2	TGTGCCAGCAGTTTTGAGCAGCGGGGCCCCCAAGAGACCCAGTACTTC	CASSFEQRGPQETQYF
NA	TRBV27	TRBJ2-1	NA	TGTGCCAGCAGGCAATCAGGGTTCTACAATGAGCAGTTCTTC	CASRQSGFYNEQFF
NA	TRBV7-3	TRBJ2-7	NA	TGTGCCAGCAGCTTAGACACAAACGAGCAGTACTTC	CASSLDTNEQYF
NA	TRBV4-1	TRBJ1-3	NA	TGCGCCAGCAGCCAAGAGAACACGCTCTCTGGAAACACCATATATTTT	CASSQENTLSGNTIYF
NA	TRBV11-1	TRBJ2-7	TRBD1	TGTGCCAGCAGCACGGGACAGAAAAACGAGCAGTACTTC	CASSTGQKNEQYF
NA	TRBV6-1	TRBJ1-2	NA	TGTGCCAGCAGGGAGGGGCTTACTAACTATGGCTACACCTTC	CASREGLTNYGYTF
few	TRBV6-1	TRBJ1-1	NA	TGTGCCAGCAGAGAAGGGGCAACCCCCAACACTGAAGCTTTCTTT	CASREGATPNTEAFF
NA	TRBV7-9	TRBJ2-5	TRBD2	TGTGCCAGCAGCTTATTAGTTTCGGCCCAGGGAGGGGAGACCCAGTACTTC	CASSLLVSAQGGETQYF
NA	TRBV19	TRBJ2-4	NA	TGTGCCAGTAGTATGAACGAGGGCTCGAAAAACATTCAGTACTTC	CASSMNEGSKNIQYF
NA	TRBV19	TRBJ2-5	NA	TGTGCCAGTAGTATTAGCCTAGTCTTGGGGGGAGAGACCCAGTACTTC	CASSISLVLGGETQYF
NA	TRBV18	TRBJ1-1	NA	TGTGCCAGCTCACCGACTACAGGGCGTTTCACTGAAGCTTTCTTT	CASSPTTGRFTEAFF
NA	TRBV19	TRBJ1-5	NA	TGTGCCAGTAGTCCACAGGGTGACCGGGACAATCAGCCCCAGCATTTT	CASSPQGDRDNQPQHF
NA	TRBV6-6	TRBJ1-2	TRBD1	TGTGCCAGCAGTCGTCGACAGGGGGAGAACTATGGCTACACCTTC	CASSRRQGENYGYTF
NA	TRBV10-2	TRBJ2-4	NA	TGCGCCAGCAGCGCCGACAAGGCCAAAAACATTCAGTACTTC	CASSADKAKNIQYF
NA	TRBV7-2	TRBJ1-2	TRBD1	TGTGCCAGCAGCTACCGGACAGGGGAAAACTATGGCTACACCTTC	CASSYRTGENYGYTF
few	TRBV4-1	TRBJ1-4	NA	TGCGCCAGCAGCCAAGGAACAGTTAATGAAAAACTGTTTTTT	CASSQGTVNEKLFF
NA	TRBV14	TRBJ2-3	TRBD1	TGTGCCAGCAGCCAAATGAGGTGGGACAGAATCACAGATACGCAGTATTTT	CASSQMRWDRITDTQYF
NA	TRBV27	TRBJ1-1	TRBD1	TGTGCCAGCAGGACTGCAGGGGGCACTGAAGCTTTCTTT	CASRTAGGTEAFF
NA	TRBV18	TRBJ1-1	NA	TGTGCCAGCTCACTCCCAACACGAACCTCTGAAGCTTTCTTT	CASSLPTRTSEAFF
NA	TRBV6-4	TRBJ1-1	NA	TGTGCCAGCAGCTTGACTAGGAACACTGAAGCTTTCTTT	CASSLTRNTEAFF
few	TRBV7-9	TRBJ1-1	TRBD1	TGTGCCAGCAGCCCCGACAGGGAGGAAGCTTTCTTT	CASSPDREEAFF
NA	TRBV4-1	TRBJ2-7	TRBD2	TGCGCCAGCAGCCAAGATAGCGGGGGGCGCGAGCAGTACTTC	CASSQDSGGREQYF
NA	TRBV7-2	TRBJ1-2	TRBD1	TGTGCCAGCAGCTTAGTGACAGGGGGCGAAGACGGCTACACCTTC	CASSLVTGGEDGYTF
few	TRBV4-1	TRBJ1-2	NA	TGCGCCAGCAGCCCGCGGGGGTCCTCTGGCTACACCTTC	CASSPRGSSGYTF
once	TRBV7-6	TRBJ2-7	NA	TGTGCCAGCACCCCAGGGCGTAATCTGTACGAGCAGTACTTC	CASTPGRNLYEQYF
few	TRBV2	TRBJ1-1	TRBD1	TGTGCCAGCAGTGGACAGGGGAACACTGAAGCTTTCTTT	CASSGQGNTEAFF
NA	TRBV4-3	TRBJ2-7	NA	TGCGCCAGCAGCCAAGATCCTAACCGGGAGCAGTACTTC	CASSQDPNREQYF
NA	TRBV9	TRBJ1-3	NA	TGTGCCAGCAGCGGGGCCTCAGAAACAGGGCCGATCTCTGGAAACACCATATATTTT	CASSGASETGPISGNTIYF
NA	TRBV29-1	TRBJ1-1	TRBD1	TGCAGCGTTGTCCGGGACAGAAACACTGAAGCTTTCTTT	CSVVRDRNTEAFF
few	TRBV5-6	TRBJ1-2	TRBD1	TGTGCCAGCGTTCCAACAGGGGGTAAAGGATCCTATGGCTACACCTTC	CASVPTGGKGSYGYTF
few	TRBV6-1	TRBJ1-4	NA	TGTGCCAGCAGTGTGGCCTTTCTTAATGAAAAACTGTTTTTT	CASSVAFLNEKLFF
NA	TRBV5-4	TRBJ2-5	NA	TGTGCCAGCAGCCGATCGGGGTTGGCTCAAGAGACCCAGTACTTC	CASSRSGLAQETQYF
NA	TRBV19	TRBJ2-1	NA	TGTGCCAGTGGACAAAATGAGCAGTTCTTC	CASGQNEQFF
NA	TRBV5-1	TRBJ2-1	TRBD2	TGCGCCAGCAGCCAGAGACTAGCGGGAGGCCTATCCAATGAGCAGTTCTTC	CASSQRLAGGLSNEQFF
NA	TRBV27	TRBJ1-5	TRBD1	TGTGCCAGCAGCACAGGGGGGATCGGTCAGCCCCAGCATTTT	CASSTGGIGQPQHF
few	TRBV6-5	TRBJ1-6	NA	TGTGCCAGCGGGGGCACCAGATCCTCACCCCTCCACTTT	CASGGTRSSPLHF
NA	TRBV6-6	TRBJ1-2	TRBD1	TGTGCCAGTAGTCCGCCACTCGGACAGGGGAATGGCTACACCTTC	CASSPPLGQGNGYTF
NA	TRBV13	TRBJ2-3	TRBD2	TGTGCCAGCAGCCACTCTGGGGGGGGGAACACAGATACGCAGTATTTT	CASSHSGGGNTDTQYF
NA	TRBV19	TRBJ2-7	NA	TGTGCCAGTAGTACCCGCGGGCCCTACGAGCAGTACTTC	CASSTRGPYEQYF
NA	TRBV19	TRBJ1-1	NA	TGTGCCAGTGCGAGGCAGGGCATGAACACTGAAGCTTTCTTT	CASARQGMNTEAFF
NA	TRBV7-3	TRBJ2-3	TRBD2	TGTGCCAGCAGCTGGCTAGCGGGGGGGGCAGATACGCAGTATTTT	CASSWLAGGADTQYF
once	TRBV29-1	TRBJ1-2	NA	TGCAGCGTGGGGCCAGACCCTTGGGGCTACACCTTC	CSVGPDPWGYTF
NA	TRBV2	TRBJ2-7	TRBD1	TGTGCCACCTTCGGGGACAGGAGCTACGAGCAGTACTTC	CATFGDRSYEQYF
NA	TRBV7-2	TRBJ1-2	TRBD1	TGTGCCAGCAGCTTGAAGACAGGGTTGGATGGCTACACCTTC	CASSLKTGLDGYTF
NA	TRBV7-2	TRBJ2-3	TRBD1	TGTGCCAGCAGCCCAGACAGGGGCACAGATACGCAGTATTTT	CASSPDRGTDTQYF
few	TRBV5-1	TRBJ1-4	TRBD1	TGCGCCAGCCGACAGGGGCTTCTCGAAAAACTGTTTTTT	CASRQGLLEKLFF
NA	TRBV5-4	TRBJ1-2	TRBD1	TGTGCCAGCAGGGAACAGGGGGCTATCTATGGCTACACCTTC	CASREQGAIYGYTF
NA	TRBV2	TRBJ1-5	NA	TGTGCCAGCAGTGATGGAGGGAGTTTCGATCAGCCCCAGCATTTT	CASSDGGSFDQPQHF